A single sample is the source of the 27 T cell receptor beta chains below, sequenced in a study of human T cells and chemical hapten exposure. Time point described: patch test 1, 2 weeks after DPC sensitization. Treatment indicated: therapeutic diphenylcyclopropenone sensitization with weekly scalp DPC. TCRdb redid the calling of the RACE reads with MiXCR, one entry per CDR3 protein. The sample lists about 360,000 distinct CDR3 sequences, more than 4.5% occurring once. Sample: whole blood, taken in connection with sensitization to the hapten diphenylcyclopropenone (DPC). The receptors come from a woman aged 45-60 years with alopecia areata. Some clones in this sample may be carry-over from other donors' samples.

There are a few counts of this clonotype. The chain couples TRBV29-1 to TRBJ2-3; D call uncertain. Germline CDR1 and CDR2: SQVTM and ANQGSEA. V lost 3 bases and J lost 0, with 10 bases in between. The CDR3 has 14 residues. In nucleotides, the CDR3 is TGCAGCGTTGATATTAGCTCAAGCACAGATACGCAGTATTTT. It codes for CSVDISSSTDTQYF.

This clonotype came up a few times. This rearrangement joins TRBV11-2 to TRBJ2-4; D is possibly TRBD1 (6 bases). Trimming removed 0 bases at V and 3 bases at J, with 12 bases between. CDR1 is SGHAT and CDR2 is FQNNGV in the germline V gene. CDR3 length equals 16 residues. The CDR3 protein is CASSLDLTGNKNIQYF. The CDR3 DNA follows: TGTGCCAGCAGCTTAGATCTAACAGGGAACAAAAACATTCAGTACTTC.

This clonotype showed up just a few times. This chain uses TRBV28 with TRBJ1-1, with D maybe TRBD1 (5 bases). The CDR3 covers 16 residues. The germline gives CDR1 MDHEN, CDR2 SYDVKM. Trimming removed 5 bases at V and 0 bases at J, with 16 bases between. The CDR3 DNA sequence: TGTGCCAGCAGTACCCCGGGGCCTCGGATGAACACTGAAGCTTTCTTT. It encodes CASSTPGPRMNTEAFF. Full variable domain (outside the CDR3, taken from reference TRBV28 and TRBJ1-1): DVKVTQSSRYLVKRTGEKVFLECVQDMDHENMFWYRQDPGLGLRLIYFSYDVKMKEKGDIPEGYSVSREKKERFSLILESASTNQTSMYLCASSTPGPRMNTEAFFGQGTRLTVV.

This clonotype showed up many times. The chain combines TRBV6-1 with TRBJ2-3; 10 bases align to TRBD1. The germline V gene encodes CDR1 MNHNS and CDR2 SASEGT. There are 17 residues in the CDR3. J was trimmed by 9 bases and V by 4 bases; bases with no gene match: 16. CDR3 DNA: TGTGCCAGCAGTGCTCTTTCCGGGACAGGGGCCTTAGACACGCAGTATTTT. Protein: CASSALSGTGALDTQYF.

The J gene is TRBJ2-1, the V gene TRBV6-1, with D possibly matching TRBD1 (6 bases). Germline V gene lookup returns CDR1 MNHNS and CDR2 SASEGT. The V and J ends lost 2 bases and 10 bases respectively, with 15 bases between them. There are 14 residues in the CDR3. In nucleotides, the CDR3 is TGTGCCAGCAGTGAATATCGGCCCGACAGGGAGCAGTTCTTC. As protein: CASSEYRPDREQFF.

The genes are TRBV7-9 and TRBJ1-2; possible D gene TRBD1, 6 bases. The length of the CDR3 is 16 residues. V lost 1 base and J lost 6, with 18 bases in between. Germline V gives CDR1 SEHNR, CDR2 FQNEAQ (reference sequence). The CDR3 DNA reads TGTGCCAGCAGCTTAGAAGGCCTTTTGGCAGGGGATGGCTACACCTTC. This encodes CASSLEGLLAGDGYTF.

The chain joins TRBV4-2 to TRBJ2-5; D is unclear. The CDR3 runs to 14 residues. CDR1 and CDR2 (germline): LGHNA, YNFKEQ. The V and J ends lost 1 base and 5 bases respectively, with 11 bases between them. Here the CDR3 DNA reads TGTGCCAGCAGCCAAGGGGCTAGTCTGGAGACCCAGTACTTC. Translated: CASSQGASLETQYF.

This clonotype was found many times. The chain recombines TRBV19 with TRBJ2-1; 7 nucleotides line up with TRBD2. Per germline, CDR1 LNHDA and CDR2 SQIVND (reference sequence). Trimming took 8 bases from V and 5 from J; bases not matched to a gene: 6. This CDR3 contains 13 residues. The CDR3 protein is CASRGGGNNEQFF. CDR3 nucleotides: TGTGCCAGTCGTGGGGGGGGAAACAATGAGCAGTTCTTC. Together with reference TRBV19 and TRBJ2-1, the CDR3 gives the full variable domain: DGGITQSPKYLFRKEGQNVTLSCEQNLNHDAMYWYRQDPGQGLRLIYYSQIVNDFQKGDIAEGYSVSREKKESFPLTVTSAQKNPTAFYLCASRGGGNNEQFFGPGTRLTVL.

This clonotype was counted at least ten times. The V call is TRBV5-5, the J call TRBJ1-5; D not certain. With 0 bases removed from V and 5 bases from J, the gap between germline ends came to 9 bases. The CDR3 sequence is 14 residues long. The germline gives CDR1 SGHKS, CDR2 YYEKEE (reference sequence). The CDR3 sequence: CASSLGVMDQPQHF. The DNA for the CDR3 is TGTGCCAGCAGCTTGGGAGTAATGGATCAGCCCCAGCATTTT.

This clonotype was recorded many times. The chain links TRBV6-1 to TRBJ2-1, with D maybe TRBD2 (5 bases). This CDR3 region has 17 residues. Looked up from germline, CDR1 is MNHNS and CDR2 is SASEGT. V was shortened by 0 bases and J by 8 bases, with 20 bases between the two germline ends. CDR3: CASSEARHRLSGDEQFF. Written as DNA, the CDR3 is TGTGCCAGCAGTGAAGCGCGACACAGATTATCCGGGGATGAGCAGTTCTTC.

This clonotype was counted ten times or more. The chain links TRBV29-1 to TRBJ1-5; tentatively, D is TRBD1 (6 bases). CDR3 length equals 13 residues. Trimming pared 3 bases from V and 7 bases from J, leaving 13 bases between. Germline V gives CDR1 SQVTM, CDR2 ANQGSEA. This CDR3 is CSVDQGQGQPQHF. DNA for the CDR3: TGCAGCGTTGATCAGGGGCAGGGGCAGCCCCAGCATTTT.

A single count supports this clonotype. This chain's CDR3 is CASSIGETQNTGELFF. The CDR3, as DNA: TGTGCCAGTAGTATTGGAGAGACTCAGAACACCGGGGAGCTGTTTTTT. The chain employs TRBV19 and TRBJ2-2; unclear D gene. The CDR3 sequence is 16 residues long. V lost 3 bases, J lost 1 base, and 12 bases lay in between. The V gene's germline CDR1 is LNHDA and CDR2 SQIVND (reference sequence).

This clonotype has ten or more counts. CDR3 sequence reads: CASSQDSSYNEQFF. CDR3 nucleotides: TGTGCCAGCAGCCAAGACTCGTCCTACAATGAGCAGTTCTTC. The chain joins TRBV3-1 to TRBJ2-1; no reliable D call. CDR1 LGHDT and CDR2 YNNKEL come from the germline V gene (reference sequence). Trimming pared 0 bases from V and 1 base from J, leaving 4 bases between. This CDR3 is 14 amino acids long.

This clonotype was counted at least ten times. CDR3 DNA sequence: TGCAGCGTTGGCCACGGGGGGAGGACTGAAGCTTTCTTT. This codes for CSVGHGGRTEAFF. The rearrangement links TRBV29-1 to TRBJ1-1, with D perhaps TRBD1 (5 bases). Trimming removed 4 bases from V and 5 bases from J, with 14 bases in between. Germline CDR1 reads SQVTM; CDR2 reads ANQGSEA. CDR3 length equals 13 residues.

This clonotype was found a few times. The CDR3: CASSDGPYGNQPQHF. The CDR3 region has the DNA TGTGCCAGCAGTGATGGACCGTATGGCAATCAGCCCCAGCATTTT. J is TRBJ1-5 and V is TRBV6-1, with D unresolved. CDR3 length: 15 residues. V lost 3 bases and J lost 2, with 11 bases in between. Germline CDR1 reads MNHNS; CDR2 reads SASEGT.

The gene calls are TRBV12-3 or TRBV12-4 and TRBJ1-5, with a weak D call TRBD1 (5 bases). This CDR3 contains 15 residues. V gave up 3 bases and J gave up 4 bases, with 13 bases separating them. The CDR3 sequence: CASSLRGSANQPQHF. The DNA of the CDR3 is TGTGCCAGCAGTTTGCGGGGGAGTGCAAATCAGCCCCAGCATTTT.

This clonotype was detected many times. DNA of the CDR3: TGCGCCAGCAGCTTGGCCGCTCCTGCGACTAGCGGGATTTACGAGCAGTACTTC. Its translation is CASSLAAPATSGIYEQYF. The chain carries TRBV5-1 and TRBJ2-7, with TRBD2 matching over 11 bases. CDR1 and CDR2 from the germline V gene are SGHRS and YFSETQ. The V and J ends lost 0 bases and 4 bases, in that order; junction bases with no gene match: 12. This CDR3 is built from 18 residues.

There are a few counts of this clonotype. In DNA, the CDR3 is TGTGCCAGCACCCCTAGCGGTCCAGGGGTGGATACGCAGTATTTT. This codes for CASTPSGPGVDTQYF. The V and J genes are TRBV7-2 and TRBJ2-3, with a tentative D call TRBD2 (7 bases). This CDR3 has 15 amino acids. The germline V and J ends were trimmed by 7 bases and 6 bases, with 20 bases remaining between them. Germline V lookup: CDR1 SGHTA, CDR2 FQGNSA.

This clonotype was seen only a few times. V usage is TRBV3-1 and J usage is TRBJ1-2; possibly TRBD1 for D (5 bases). Germline assignment: CDR1 LGHDT and CDR2 YNNKEL (reference sequence). This CDR3 has 15 residues. V was shortened by 5 bases and J by 4 bases, with 17 bases between the two germline ends. CDR3 in amino acids: CASSSDSEGTYGYTF. Here the CDR3 DNA reads TGTGCCAGCAGCTCCGATTCTGAGGGGACCTATGGCTACACCTTC.

This clonotype was observed many times. The junction shows a germline mismatch at one end, possibly a read error. This sequence joins TRBV6-5 and TRBJ1-2; D is possibly TRBD1 (6 bases). CDR3 size: 13 residues. Germline values: CDR1 MNHEY, CDR2 SVGAGI. The CDR3 region is CASSYYQGPGYTF. For the CDR3, the DNA is TGTGCCAGCAGCTACTACCAGGGGCCCGGCTACACCTTC.

This clonotype was seen repeatedly, ten times or more. CDR3 nucleotide sequence: TGTGCCAGCAGCACCCCCGGGGGATCTAAAGAGCAGTACTTC. It codes for CASSTPGGSKEQYF. The J gene is TRBJ2-7, the V gene TRBV13, with D possibly TRBD2 on 6 matching bases. This CDR3 has 14 amino acids. Looked up from germline, CDR1 is PRHDT and CDR2 is FYEKMQ (reference sequence). The V end was cut by 5 bases, the J end by 7 bases, with 18 bases between.

This clonotype was counted many times. This chain joins TRBV7-8 and TRBJ2-4; 7 bases agree with TRBD1. Germline loops: CDR1 SGHVS, CDR2 FQNEAQ. J was trimmed by 4 bases and V by 5 bases; bases with no gene match: 14. The CDR3 loop spans 17 amino acids. The CDR3 DNA reads as TGTGCCAGCAGCGGACCCCACAGGGGCCCTCGAAAAAACATTCAGTACTTC. Translated, it gives CASSGPHRGPRKNIQYF. Together with reference TRBV7-8 and TRBJ2-4, the CDR3 gives the full variable domain: GAGVSQSPRYKVAKRGQDVALRCDPISGHVSLFWYQQALGQGPEFLTYFQNEAQLDKSGLPSDRFFAERPEGSVSTLKIQRTQQEDSAVYLCASSGPHRGPRKNIQYFGAGTRLSVL.

This clonotype was seen at least ten times. The rearrangement uses TRBV10-3 and TRBJ2-1; TRBD2 matches 11 bases. Unmatched junction bases numbered 9, after V lost 6 bases and J lost 5 bases. Germline-derived CDR1 and CDR2 are ENHRY and SYGVKD. This CDR3 is 16 amino acids long. This CDR3 reads CAIRGLAGGKNNEQFF. In DNA, the CDR3 is TGTGCCATCAGGGGGCTAGCGGGAGGAAAAAACAATGAGCAGTTCTTC.

The sample holds many counts of this clonotype. V is TRBV6-6 and J is TRBJ1-6; no clear D gene. Trimming left V 2 bases short and J 6 bases short, with 8 bases between. The CDR3 is made up of 14 amino acids. Germline V gives CDR1 MNHNY, CDR2 SVGAGI (reference sequence). CDR3 sequence reads: CASSYGQVNSPLHF. CDR3 DNA sequence: TGTGCCAGCAGTTACGGGCAGGTTAATTCACCCCTCCACTTT.

This clonotype was detected ten times or more. The chain uses TRBV15 and TRBJ2-3; perhaps TRBD2 as D (6 bases). V dropped 9 bases and J dropped 5 bases, with 9 bases sitting between them. Per the germline V gene, CDR1 is LNHNV and CDR2 is YYDKDF (reference sequence). The CDR3 runs to 11 residues. CDR3 sequence reads: CATRGEDTQYF. In nucleotides, the CDR3 is TGTGCCACGCGGGGAGAAGATACGCAGTATTTT. The entire variable domain, with the rest obtained from reference TRBV15 and TRBJ2-3, is as follows: DAMVIQNPRYQVTQFGKPVTLSCSQTLNHNVMYWYQQKSSQAPKLLFHYYDKDFNNEADTPDNFQSRRPNTSFCFLDIRSPGLGDTAMYLCATRGEDTQYFGPGTRLTVL.

This clonotype was counted a few times. CDR3 sequence reads: CAINGLLTIEQFF. CDR3 DNA sequence: TGTGCCATCAACGGACTATTAACAATTGAGCAGTTCTTC. The chain has TRBV5-8 and TRBJ2-1, with a tentative D call TRBD2 (6 bases). The CDR3 consists of 13 residues. The germline V gene has CDR1 SGHTS and CDR2 YDEGEE. Trimming removed 9 bases at V and 9 bases at J, with 19 bases between.

This clonotype occurred many times. V gene TRBV24-1 combines with J gene TRBJ2-1; D not certain. There are 13 residues in the CDR3. Germline V CDR1 and CDR2: KGHDR, SFDVKD. The V end was cut by 1 base, the J end by 8 bases, with 8 bases between. The chain's CDR3 is CATSDFVQDEQFF. CDR3 DNA: TGTGCCACCAGTGATTTTGTGCAAGATGAGCAGTTCTTC.